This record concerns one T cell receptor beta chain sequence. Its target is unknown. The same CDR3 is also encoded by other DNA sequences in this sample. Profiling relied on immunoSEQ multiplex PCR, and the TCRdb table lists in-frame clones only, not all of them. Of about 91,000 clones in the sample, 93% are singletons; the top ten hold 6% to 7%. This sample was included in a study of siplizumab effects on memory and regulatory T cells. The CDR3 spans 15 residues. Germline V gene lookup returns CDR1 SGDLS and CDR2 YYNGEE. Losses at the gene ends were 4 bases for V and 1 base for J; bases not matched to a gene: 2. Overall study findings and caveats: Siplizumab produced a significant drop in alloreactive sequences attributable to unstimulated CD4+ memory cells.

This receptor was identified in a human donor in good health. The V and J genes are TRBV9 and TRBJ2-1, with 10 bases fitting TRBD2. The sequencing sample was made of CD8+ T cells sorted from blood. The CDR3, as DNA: TGTGCCAGCAGCTCTAGCGGGAGTTCCTACAATGAGCAGTTCTTC. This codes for CASSSSGSSYNEQFF.